This T cell receptor beta chain was profiled in a study of blood T cell repertoires in COVID-19 (dated by TCRdb to 2020 to 2022). The study in broad terms: Collaborator samples came from the United States, Italy and Spain and covered acute and convalescent phases of COVID-19. The material from the prospective study consisted of cDNA or gDNA derived from T cells, B-cell-depleted T cells, or PBMCs. The dataset comprised deeply sampled blood TCRbeta repertoires from subjects exposed to, actively infected with, or recovered from COVID-19. The repertoires were released in a freely available public database meant as a resource for research on the immune response to SARS-CoV-2. The samples were drawn from the first 160 participants of the ongoing ImmuneRACE study and from over a thousand subjects provided by 6 global collaborators. Nearly every sample came with metadata listing a de-identified subject ID, COVID-19 status, age in years and sex. Where available, HLA class I and class II types were obtained from metadata supplied by the sample provider rather than from assay-based typing.

Each collaborating institution followed its own protocols to collect whole blood in K2EDTA tubes. Collaborator samples were shipped for TCRbeta analysis as frozen whole blood, isolated PBMCs, or DNA extracted from either sample type. V and J lose 6 bases and 1 base, and a span of 13 bases separates them. The cysteine opens and the phenylalanine closes a CDR3 of 15 amino acids. The read is trimmed to its CDR3 DNA, 45 bases read in frame from base 1. Reading the germline V gene (reference sequence) gives CDR1 SEHNR and CDR2 FQNEAQ. On this clone: The specificity of this receptor is unknown. Base qualities are not provided; no much larger clone lies one nucleotide away.

General findings and caveats noted by the study authors: Clinical and demographic metadata were provided uncurated, with the amount varying by source and participant.

TCRbeta CDR3 regions were amplified from genomic DNA using the immunoSEQ Assay, a bias-controlled multiplex PCR. In the original analysis: The number of nucleated cells in each sample was estimated by amplification of reference gene primers within the assay. To quantify the absolute abundance of each unique TCRbeta CDR3 rearrangement, sequence reads were collapsed and filtered. For each sample, productive Simpson clonality was calculated as the square root of Simpson's diversity index across productive rearrangements. Sourced from immuneACCESS, this table was stored by TCRdb with only in-frame sequences that have V and J called. A share of the clones is absent; for the studies checked, an unresolved V gene accounts for under half, and the remainder has no known explanation. The V and J calls and clone size come from that table; D and trimming were worked out from the DNA. The sample records about 150,000 clones, about 87% of which are singletons. About 6.5% of the sample comes from the top ten.

The sequence is built from TRBV7-9 and TRBJ1-5; the D gene is possibly TRBD1, with 6 bases matching. Sequences were obtained from peripheral blood. This receptor was obtained from a man older than 75 with acute or convalescent COVID-19. Read as DNA, the sequence is TGTGCCAGCAGTCCATCGGGACAAAGCAATCAGCCCCAGCATTTT. It specifies CASSPSGQSNQPQHF.